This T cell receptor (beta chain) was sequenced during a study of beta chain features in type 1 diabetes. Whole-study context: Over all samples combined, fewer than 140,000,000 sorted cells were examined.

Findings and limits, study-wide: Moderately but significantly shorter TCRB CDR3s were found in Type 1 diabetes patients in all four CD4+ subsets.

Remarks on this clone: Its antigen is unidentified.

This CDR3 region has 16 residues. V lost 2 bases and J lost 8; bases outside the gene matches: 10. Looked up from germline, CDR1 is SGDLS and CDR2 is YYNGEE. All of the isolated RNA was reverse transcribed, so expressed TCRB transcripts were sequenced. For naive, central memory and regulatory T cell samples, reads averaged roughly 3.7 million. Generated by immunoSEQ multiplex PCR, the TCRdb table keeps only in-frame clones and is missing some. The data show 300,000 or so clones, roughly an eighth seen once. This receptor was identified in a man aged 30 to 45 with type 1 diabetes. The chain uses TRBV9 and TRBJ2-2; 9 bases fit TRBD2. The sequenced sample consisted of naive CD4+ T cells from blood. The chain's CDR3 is CASSVFSGSDRGELFF. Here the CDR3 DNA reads TGTGCCAGCAGCGTTTTTAGCGGGAGCGACAGGGGGGAGCTGTTTTTT.